This paragraph covers one T cell receptor (beta chain) sequence. Its cognate antigen has yet to be identified. The record has no base qualities; no much larger clone is one base away. RNA was extracted with the RNeasy kit and about 0.45 to 1 ug was reverse transcribed using random hexamers. The immunoSEQ multiplex PCR assay, covering 54 Vbeta and 13 Jbeta segments, was used to amplify TCR beta CDR3 regions. PCR amplification bias was corrected using a synthetic template baseline for primer optimization and computational correction. Per the source publication's procedure: Only productive sequences were kept, with reads annotated to V, D and J genes according to IMGT and analyzed in immunoSEQ Analyzer. Clonality was computed as one minus Shannon entropy normalized by log2 of the number of productive unique sequences. Public and private clones were assessed among the 100 most prevalent clones of each patient and control. A clone was defined as Susac-specific if it was absent from the healthy and MS cohorts, from over 1,000 published viral clones and from other ImmuneACCESS disease sequences. TCRdb trimmed public reads at Q25 via fastp, called clones via MiXCR and kept in-frame beta chains. Each entry merges the rows of one CDR3 protein and shows their most common DNA and genes. These V and J calls derive from TCRdb rather than the authors' analysis. The sample table shows roughly 250,000 distinct CDR3 sequences, and around 96% are seen once. About 0.094% of the sample is held by the ten biggest clonotypes.

High-throughput TCR beta sequencing profiled peripheral blood CD8+ and CD4+ T cells from healthy donors, Susac syndrome patients and multiple sclerosis patients. The Susac syndrome patients fulfilled recently defined diagnostic criteria for definite or probable disease. CD8+ TEMRA cells were enriched by FACS, while bulk CD8+ and CD4+ T cells were purified by magnetic negative isolation. Blood was drawn into EDTA tubes, processed within 24 hours, and PBMCs were isolated by density gradient centrifugation. PBMCs intended for TCR sequencing were frozen in liquid nitrogen and were later thawed in a 37 degrees C water bath. The sorted or isolated CD4+, CD8+ and CD8+ TEMRA cells had a purity of 90% or higher. The sample originates from a study of CD8 T cells in Susac syndrome (dated by TCRdb to between 2018 and 2021). The study in broad terms: Among the Susac syndrome patients who were sequenced, clinically active disease was present in about 6 and clinical remission was observed in roughly 8. At the time of blood withdrawal, Susac syndrome patients were either therapy-naive, taking corticosteroids (with some also receiving IVIg), or on IVIg alone. The study used repertoire sequencing to test whether antigen drove CD8+ T cell activation and differentiation in Susac syndrome. Overall study results and their limits: The TCR sequencing and HLA analysis was acknowledged to have included a relatively small number of individuals. In patients with Susac syndrome, the CD4+ T cell repertoire showed no detectable clonal expansion.

The CDR3 starts with the cysteine, ends with the phenylalanine, and has 13 residues. The sequence is cut down to CDR3 DNA, 39 bases in frame from base 1. Trimming removed 5 bases from V and 6 bases from J, leaving 13 bases between the germline ends. CDR1 and CDR2 are drawn from the germline V gene (reference sequence): LNHNV, YYDKDF. The sequence came from a human donor with Susac syndrome. The V and J segments used are TRBV15 and TRBJ1-1, with an unclear D gene assignment. The source material was CD4+ T cells from PBMCs. The CDR3 protein: CATSQDPTPEAFF. DNA sequence: TGTGCCACCAGCCAAGATCCAACGCCTGAAGCTTTCTTT.